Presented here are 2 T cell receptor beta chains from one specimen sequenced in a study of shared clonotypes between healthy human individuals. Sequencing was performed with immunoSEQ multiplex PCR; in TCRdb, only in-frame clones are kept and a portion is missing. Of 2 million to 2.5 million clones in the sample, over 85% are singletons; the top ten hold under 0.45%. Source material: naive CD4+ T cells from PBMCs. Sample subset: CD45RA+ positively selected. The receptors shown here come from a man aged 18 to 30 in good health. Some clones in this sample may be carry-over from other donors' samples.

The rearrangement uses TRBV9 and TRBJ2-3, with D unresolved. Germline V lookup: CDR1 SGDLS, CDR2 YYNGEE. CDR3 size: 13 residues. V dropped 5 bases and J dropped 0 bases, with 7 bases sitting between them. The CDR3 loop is CASRDSSTDTQYF. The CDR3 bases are TGTGCCAGCAGAGATTCTAGCACAGATACGCAGTATTTT. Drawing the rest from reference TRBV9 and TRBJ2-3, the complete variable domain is DSGVTQTPKHLITATGQRVTLRCSPRSGDLSVYWYQQSLDQGLQFLIQYYNGEERAKGNILERFSAQQFPDLHSELNLSSLELGDSALYFCASRDSSTDTQYFGPGTRLTVL.

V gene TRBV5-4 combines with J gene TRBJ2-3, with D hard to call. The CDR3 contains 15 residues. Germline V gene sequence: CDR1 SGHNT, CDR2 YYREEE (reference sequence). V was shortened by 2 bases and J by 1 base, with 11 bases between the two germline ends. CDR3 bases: TGTGCCAGCAGCTTTTACAGCTACGGCACAGATACGCAGTATTTT. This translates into CASSFYSYGTDTQYF. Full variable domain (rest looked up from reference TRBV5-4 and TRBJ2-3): ETGVTQSPTHLIKTRGQQVTLRCSSQSGHNTVSWYQQALGQGPQFIFQYYREEENGRGNFPPRFSGLQFPNYSSELNVNALELDDSALYLCASSFYSYGTDTQYFGPGTRLTVL.